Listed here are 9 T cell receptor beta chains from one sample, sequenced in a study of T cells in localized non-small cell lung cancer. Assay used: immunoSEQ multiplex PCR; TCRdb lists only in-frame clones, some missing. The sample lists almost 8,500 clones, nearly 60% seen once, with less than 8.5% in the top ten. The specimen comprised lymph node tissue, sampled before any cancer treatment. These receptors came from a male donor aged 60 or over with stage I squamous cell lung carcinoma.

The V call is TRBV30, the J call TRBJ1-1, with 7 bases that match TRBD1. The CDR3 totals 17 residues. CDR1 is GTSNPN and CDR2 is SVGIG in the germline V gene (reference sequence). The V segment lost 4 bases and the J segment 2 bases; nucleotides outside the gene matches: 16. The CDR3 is CAWKVPIGAGGNTEAFF. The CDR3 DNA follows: TGTGCCTGGAAGGTACCCATTGGGGCAGGGGGAAACACTGAAGCTTTCTTT.

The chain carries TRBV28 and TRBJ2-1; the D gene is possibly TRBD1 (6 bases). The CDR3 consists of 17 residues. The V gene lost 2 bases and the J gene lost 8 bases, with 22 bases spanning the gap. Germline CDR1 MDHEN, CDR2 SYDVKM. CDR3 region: CASSLLWGQGSSDEQFF. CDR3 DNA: TGTGCCAGCAGTTTACTTTGGGGGCAGGGGAGTTCCGATGAGCAGTTCTTC.

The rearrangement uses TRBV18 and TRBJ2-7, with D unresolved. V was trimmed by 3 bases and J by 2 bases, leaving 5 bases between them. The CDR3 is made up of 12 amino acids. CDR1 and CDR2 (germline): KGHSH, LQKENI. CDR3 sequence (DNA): TGTGCCAGCTCACCTGACACCTACGAGCAGTACTTC. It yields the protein CASSPDTYEQYF.

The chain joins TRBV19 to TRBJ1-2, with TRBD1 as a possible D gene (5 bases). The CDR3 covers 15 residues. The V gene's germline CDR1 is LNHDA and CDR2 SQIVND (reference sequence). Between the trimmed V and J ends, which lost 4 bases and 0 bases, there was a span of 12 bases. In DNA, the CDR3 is TGTGCCAGTAGTACTGGGGCAGACACTAACTATGGCTACACCTTC. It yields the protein CASSTGADTNYGYTF.

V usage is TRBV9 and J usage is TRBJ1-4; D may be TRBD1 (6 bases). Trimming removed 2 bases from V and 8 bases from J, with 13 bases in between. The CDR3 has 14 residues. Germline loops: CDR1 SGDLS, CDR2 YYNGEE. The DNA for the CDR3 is TGTGCCAGCAGCGTCGGCCAGGGGAGAGAAAAACTGTTTTTT. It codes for CASSVGQGREKLFF.

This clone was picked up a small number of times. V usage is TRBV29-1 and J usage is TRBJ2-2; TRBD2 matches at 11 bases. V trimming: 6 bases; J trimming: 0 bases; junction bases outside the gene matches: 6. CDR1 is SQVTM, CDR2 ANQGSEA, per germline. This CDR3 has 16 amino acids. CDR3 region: CSVASSGRTNTGELFF. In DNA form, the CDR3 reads TGCAGCGTCGCCTCTAGCGGGAGGACGAACACCGGGGAGCTGTTTTTT.

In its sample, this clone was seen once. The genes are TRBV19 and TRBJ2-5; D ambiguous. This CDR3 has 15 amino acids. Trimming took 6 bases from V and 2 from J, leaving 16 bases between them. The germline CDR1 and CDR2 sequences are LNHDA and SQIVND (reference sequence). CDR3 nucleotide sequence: TGTGCCAGTAGCCCCCCCCGGCAGGAACAAGAGACCCAGTACTTC. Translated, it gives CASSPPRQEQETQYF.

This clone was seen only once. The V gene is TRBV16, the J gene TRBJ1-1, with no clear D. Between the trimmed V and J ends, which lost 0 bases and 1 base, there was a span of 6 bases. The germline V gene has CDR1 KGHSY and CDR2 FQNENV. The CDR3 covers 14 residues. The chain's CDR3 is CASSQSGWNTEAFF. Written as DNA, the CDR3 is TGTGCCAGCAGCCAATCGGGGTGGAACACTGAAGCTTTCTTT.

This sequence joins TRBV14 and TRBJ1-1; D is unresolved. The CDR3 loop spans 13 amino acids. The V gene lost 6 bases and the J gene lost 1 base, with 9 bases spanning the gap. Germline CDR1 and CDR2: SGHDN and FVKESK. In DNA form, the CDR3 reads TGTGCCAGCAGAGTCAACCAGAACACTGAAGCTTTCTTT. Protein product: CASRVNQNTEAFF.